The entry that follows covers one T cell receptor (beta chain) sequence. Profiling relied on immunoSEQ multiplex PCR, and the TCRdb table lists in-frame clones only, not all of them. This sample has about 31,000 clones, with almost 85% found just once. Time point described: cycle 4 day 1 (C4D1), after more than 5 weeks of nivolumab. All trial patients relapsed after autologous stem cell transplantation. Losses at the gene ends were 6 bases for V and 7 bases for J; bases not matched to a gene: 8. The CDR3 sequence is 13 residues long. Germline V lookup: CDR1 MNHNS, CDR2 SASEGT. The data stem from a study of PD-1 blockade in classical Hodgkin lymphoma.

The chain has TRBV6-1 and TRBJ1-2; TRBD1 agrees at 7 bases. The starting material was peripheral blood mononuclear cells (PBMCs), obtained before the fourth cycle of nivolumab. The source is a human donor with classical Hodgkin lymphoma. The CDR3 reads CASSDTGVTGYTF. The CDR3 DNA is TGTGCCAGCAGCGATACAGGGGTGACTGGCTACACCTTC.